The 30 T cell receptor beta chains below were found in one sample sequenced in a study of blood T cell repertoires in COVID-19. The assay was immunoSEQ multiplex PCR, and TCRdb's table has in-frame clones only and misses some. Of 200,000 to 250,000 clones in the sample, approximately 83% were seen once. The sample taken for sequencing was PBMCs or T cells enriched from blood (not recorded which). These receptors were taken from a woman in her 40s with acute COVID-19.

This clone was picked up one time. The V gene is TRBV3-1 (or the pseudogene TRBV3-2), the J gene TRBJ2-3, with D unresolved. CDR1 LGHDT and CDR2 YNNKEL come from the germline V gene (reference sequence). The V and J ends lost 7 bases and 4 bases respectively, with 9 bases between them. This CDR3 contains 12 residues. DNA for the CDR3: TGTGCCAGCAAGTCCGAGGCAGATACGCAGTATTTT. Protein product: CASKSEADTQYF.

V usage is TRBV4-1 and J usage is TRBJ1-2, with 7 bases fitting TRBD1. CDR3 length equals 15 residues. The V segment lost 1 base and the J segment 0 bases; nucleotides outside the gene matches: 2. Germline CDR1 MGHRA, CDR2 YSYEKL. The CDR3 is CASSQAGTANYGYTF. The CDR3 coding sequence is TGCGCCAGCAGCCAAGCCGGGACAGCTAACTATGGCTACACCTTC.

CDR3 in DNA: TGTGCCTGGAGCCGGGACAGCGTTTACACCGGGGAGCTGTTTTTT. It yields the protein CAWSRDSVYTGELFF. This chain links TRBV30 with TRBJ2-2, with 7 bases identical to TRBD1. The CDR3 totals 15 residues. The germline gives CDR1 GTSNPN, CDR2 SVGIG (reference sequence). Trimming cost V 3 bases and J 3 bases; bases outside gene matches: 7. Full variable domain (remainder filled in from reference TRBV30 and TRBJ2-2): SQTIHQWPATLVQPVGSPLSLECTVEGTSNPNLYWYRQAAGRGLQLLFYSVGIGQISSEVPQNLSASRPQDRQFILSSKKLLLSDSGFYLCAWSRDSVYTGELFFGEGSRLTVL.

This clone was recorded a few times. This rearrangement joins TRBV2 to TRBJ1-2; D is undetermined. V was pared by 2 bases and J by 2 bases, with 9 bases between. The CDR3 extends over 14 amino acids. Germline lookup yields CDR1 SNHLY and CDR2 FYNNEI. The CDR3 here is CASSERGENYGYTF. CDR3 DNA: TGTGCCAGCAGTGAACGGGGAGAAAACTATGGCTACACCTTC.

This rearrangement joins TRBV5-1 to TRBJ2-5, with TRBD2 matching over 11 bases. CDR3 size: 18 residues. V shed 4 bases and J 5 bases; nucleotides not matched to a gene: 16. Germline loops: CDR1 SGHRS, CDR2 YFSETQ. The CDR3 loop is CASSLPVGASGGRETQYF. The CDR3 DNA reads TGCGCCAGCAGCCTCCCGGTTGGTGCTAGCGGGGGGCGGGAGACCCAGTACTTC.

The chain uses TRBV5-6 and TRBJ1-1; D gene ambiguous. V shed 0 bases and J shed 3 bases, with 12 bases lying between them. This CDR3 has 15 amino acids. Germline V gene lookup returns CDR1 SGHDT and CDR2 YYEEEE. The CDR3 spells CASSLVRAPDTEAFF. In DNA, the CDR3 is TGTGCCAGCAGCTTGGTGAGGGCGCCGGACACTGAAGCTTTCTTT.

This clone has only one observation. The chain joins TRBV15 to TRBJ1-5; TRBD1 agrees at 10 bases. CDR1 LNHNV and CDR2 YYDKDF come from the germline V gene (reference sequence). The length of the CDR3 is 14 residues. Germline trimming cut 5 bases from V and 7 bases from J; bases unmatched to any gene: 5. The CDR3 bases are TGTGCCACCAGCCAGACAGGGGGCGGACAGCCCCAGCATTTT. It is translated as CATSQTGGGQPQHF.

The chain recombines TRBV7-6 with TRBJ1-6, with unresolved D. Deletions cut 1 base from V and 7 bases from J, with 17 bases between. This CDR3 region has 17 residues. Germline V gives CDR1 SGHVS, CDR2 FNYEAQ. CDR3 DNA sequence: TGTGCCAGCAGCTTAGGGGTCAGTCTGGGGAGGAATTCACCCCTCCACTTT. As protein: CASSLGVSLGRNSPLHF.

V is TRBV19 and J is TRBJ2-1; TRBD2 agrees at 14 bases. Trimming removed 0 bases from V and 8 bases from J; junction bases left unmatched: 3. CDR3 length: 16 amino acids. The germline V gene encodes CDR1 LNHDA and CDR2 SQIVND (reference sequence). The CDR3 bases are TGTGCCAGTAGTATAGATAAGGGACTAGCGGGAGATGAGCAGTTCTTC. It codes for CASSIDKGLAGDEQFF.

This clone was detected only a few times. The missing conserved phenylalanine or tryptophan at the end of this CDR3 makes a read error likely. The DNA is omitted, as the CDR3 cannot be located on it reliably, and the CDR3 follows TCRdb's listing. CDR3 loop: CTSREGGSRSQVL. This rearrangement joins TRBV1 to TRBJ2-7; TRBD2, the D gene given by the table, was not confirmed from the DNA. TRBV1 is an annotated pseudogene. The CDR3 region is 13 residues in length, termini included.

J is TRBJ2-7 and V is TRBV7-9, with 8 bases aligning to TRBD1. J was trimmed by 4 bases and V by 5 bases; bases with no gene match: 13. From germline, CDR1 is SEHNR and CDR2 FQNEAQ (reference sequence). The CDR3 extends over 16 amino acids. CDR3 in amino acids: CASSGMLQGAGYEQYF. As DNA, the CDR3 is TGTGCCAGCAGCGGGATGCTGCAGGGGGCAGGATACGAGCAGTACTTC.

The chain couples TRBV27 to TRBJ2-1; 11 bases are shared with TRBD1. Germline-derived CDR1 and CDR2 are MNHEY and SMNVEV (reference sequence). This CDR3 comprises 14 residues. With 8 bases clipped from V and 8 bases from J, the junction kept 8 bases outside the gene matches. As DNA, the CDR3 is TGTGCCAGCTGTTGGGGACAGGGGGGCGATGAGCAGTTCTTC. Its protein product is CASCWGQGGDEQFF.

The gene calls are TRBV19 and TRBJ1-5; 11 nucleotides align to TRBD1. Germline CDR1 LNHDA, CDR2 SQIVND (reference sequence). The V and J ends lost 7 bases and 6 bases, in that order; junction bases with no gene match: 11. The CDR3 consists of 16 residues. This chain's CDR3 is CASNTRDRGGGQPQHF. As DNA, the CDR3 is TGTGCCAGTAACACCCGGGACAGGGGGGGCGGTCAGCCCCAGCATTTT.

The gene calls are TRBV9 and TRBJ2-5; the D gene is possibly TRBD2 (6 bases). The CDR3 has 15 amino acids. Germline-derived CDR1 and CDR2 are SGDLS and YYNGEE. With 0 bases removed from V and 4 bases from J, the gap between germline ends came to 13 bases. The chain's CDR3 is CASSVAPDGGETQYF. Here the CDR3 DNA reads TGTGCCAGCAGCGTAGCTCCGGACGGGGGAGAGACCCAGTACTTC.

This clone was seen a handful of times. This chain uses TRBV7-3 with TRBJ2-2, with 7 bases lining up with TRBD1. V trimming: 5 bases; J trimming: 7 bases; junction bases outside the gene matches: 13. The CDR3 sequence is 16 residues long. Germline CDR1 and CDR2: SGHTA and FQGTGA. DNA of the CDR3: TGTGCCAGCAGCCCACGACAAGGGGGCGCGGGCGGGGAGCTGTTTTTT. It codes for CASSPRQGGAGGELFF.

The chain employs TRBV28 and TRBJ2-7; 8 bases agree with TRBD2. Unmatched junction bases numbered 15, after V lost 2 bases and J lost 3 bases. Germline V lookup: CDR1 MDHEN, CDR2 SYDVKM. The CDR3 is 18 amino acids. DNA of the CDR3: TGTGCCAGCAGTTTACTGGGACAAGGACTAGCTTCGGGCTACGAGCAGTACTTC. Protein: CASSLLGQGLASGYEQYF.

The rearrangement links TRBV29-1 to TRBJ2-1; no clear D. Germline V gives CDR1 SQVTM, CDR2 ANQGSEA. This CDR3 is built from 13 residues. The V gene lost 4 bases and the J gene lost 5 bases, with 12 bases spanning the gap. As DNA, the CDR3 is TGCAGCGTTGTTCTTGTTTCCCACAATGAGCAGTTCTTC. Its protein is CSVVLVSHNEQFF.

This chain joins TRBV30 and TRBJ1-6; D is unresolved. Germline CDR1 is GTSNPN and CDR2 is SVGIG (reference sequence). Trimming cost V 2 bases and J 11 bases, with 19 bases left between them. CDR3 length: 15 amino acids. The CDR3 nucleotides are TGTGCCTGGAGTTTTAATGTGAACAGCCTCCCACCCCTCCACTTT. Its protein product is CAWSFNVNSLPPLHF.

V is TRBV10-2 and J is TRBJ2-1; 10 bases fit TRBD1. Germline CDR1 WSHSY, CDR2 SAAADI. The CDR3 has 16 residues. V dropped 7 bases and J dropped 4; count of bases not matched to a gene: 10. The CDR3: CASMEGGTGDYNEQFF. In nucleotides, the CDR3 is TGCGCCAGCATGGAGGGGGGGACAGGGGATTACAATGAGCAGTTCTTC.

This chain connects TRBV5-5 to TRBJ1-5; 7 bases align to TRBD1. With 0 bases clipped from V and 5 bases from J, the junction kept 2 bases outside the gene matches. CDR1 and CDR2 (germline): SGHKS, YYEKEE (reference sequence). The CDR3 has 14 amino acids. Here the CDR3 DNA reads TGTGCCAGCAGCTTGGACAGGGGATATCAGCCCCAGCATTTT. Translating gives CASSLDRGYQPQHF.

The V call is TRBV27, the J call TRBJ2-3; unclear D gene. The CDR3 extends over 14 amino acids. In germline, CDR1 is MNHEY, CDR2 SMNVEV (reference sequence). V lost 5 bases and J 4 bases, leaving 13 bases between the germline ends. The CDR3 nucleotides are TGTGCCAGCAGTGCTCTAGTGCCGTCAGATACGCAGTATTTT. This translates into CASSALVPSDTQYF.

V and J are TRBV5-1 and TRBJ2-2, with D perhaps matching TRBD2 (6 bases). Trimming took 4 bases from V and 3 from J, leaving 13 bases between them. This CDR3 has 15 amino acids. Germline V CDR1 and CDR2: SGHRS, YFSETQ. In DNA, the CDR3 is TGCGCCAGCAGCCACCGGGACTTAGACACCGGGGAGCTGTTTTTT. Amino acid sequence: CASSHRDLDTGELFF.

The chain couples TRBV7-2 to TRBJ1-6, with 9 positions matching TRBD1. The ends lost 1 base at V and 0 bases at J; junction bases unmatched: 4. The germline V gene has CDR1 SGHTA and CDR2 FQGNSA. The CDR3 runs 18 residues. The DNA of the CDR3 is TGTGCCAGCAGCTTAGGGGGACAGGGAAGCTCCTATAATTCACCCCTCCACTTT. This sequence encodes CASSLGGQGSSYNSPLHF.

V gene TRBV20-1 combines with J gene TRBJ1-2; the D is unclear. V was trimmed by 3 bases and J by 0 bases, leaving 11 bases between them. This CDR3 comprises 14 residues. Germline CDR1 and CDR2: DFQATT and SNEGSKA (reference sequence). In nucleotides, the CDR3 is TGCAGTGCTAGTGATCCTCTAGCTAACTATGGCTACACCTTC. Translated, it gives CSASDPLANYGYTF.

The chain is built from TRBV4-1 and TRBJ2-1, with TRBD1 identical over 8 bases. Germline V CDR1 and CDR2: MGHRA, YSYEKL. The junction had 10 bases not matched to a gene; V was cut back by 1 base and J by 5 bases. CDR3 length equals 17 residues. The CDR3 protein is CASSQASAGGSNNEQFF. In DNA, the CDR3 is TGCGCCAGCAGCCAAGCGTCGGCAGGGGGCTCAAACAATGAGCAGTTCTTC.

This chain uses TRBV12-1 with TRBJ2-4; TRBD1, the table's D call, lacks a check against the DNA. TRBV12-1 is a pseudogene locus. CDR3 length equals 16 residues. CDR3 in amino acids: CASSPLTGNAKNIQYF. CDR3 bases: TGTGCCAGCAGCCCCCTGACAGGGAACGCCAAAAACATTCAGTACTTC.

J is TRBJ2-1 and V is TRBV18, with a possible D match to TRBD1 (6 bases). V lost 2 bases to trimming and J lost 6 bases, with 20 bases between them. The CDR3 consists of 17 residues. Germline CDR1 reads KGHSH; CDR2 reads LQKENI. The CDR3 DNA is TGTGCCAGCTCACCATCTGCAGGGGCGGGCGGAGGCAATGAGCAGTTCTTC. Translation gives CASSPSAGAGGGNEQFF.

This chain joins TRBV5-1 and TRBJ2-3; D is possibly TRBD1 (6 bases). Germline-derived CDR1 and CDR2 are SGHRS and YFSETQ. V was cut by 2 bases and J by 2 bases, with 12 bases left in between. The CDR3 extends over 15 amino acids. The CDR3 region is CASSFGTLDTDTQYF. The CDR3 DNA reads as TGCGCCAGCAGCTTCGGGACACTCGACACAGATACGCAGTATTTT.

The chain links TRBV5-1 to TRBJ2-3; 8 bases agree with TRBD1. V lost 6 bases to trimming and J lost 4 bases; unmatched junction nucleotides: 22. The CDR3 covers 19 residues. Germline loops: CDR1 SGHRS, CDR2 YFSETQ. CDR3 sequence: CASTKSSLGVPDRADTQYF. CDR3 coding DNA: TGCGCCAGCACGAAGTCCAGCTTGGGGGTCCCGGACAGGGCAGATACGCAGTATTTT.

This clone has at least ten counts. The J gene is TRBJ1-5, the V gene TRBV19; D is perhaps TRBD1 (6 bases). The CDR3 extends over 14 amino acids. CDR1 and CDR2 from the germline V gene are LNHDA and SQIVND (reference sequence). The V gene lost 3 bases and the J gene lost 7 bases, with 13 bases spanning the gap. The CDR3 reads CASSIPTGTQPQHF. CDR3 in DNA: TGTGCCAGTAGTATCCCCACAGGGACACAGCCCCAGCATTTT.